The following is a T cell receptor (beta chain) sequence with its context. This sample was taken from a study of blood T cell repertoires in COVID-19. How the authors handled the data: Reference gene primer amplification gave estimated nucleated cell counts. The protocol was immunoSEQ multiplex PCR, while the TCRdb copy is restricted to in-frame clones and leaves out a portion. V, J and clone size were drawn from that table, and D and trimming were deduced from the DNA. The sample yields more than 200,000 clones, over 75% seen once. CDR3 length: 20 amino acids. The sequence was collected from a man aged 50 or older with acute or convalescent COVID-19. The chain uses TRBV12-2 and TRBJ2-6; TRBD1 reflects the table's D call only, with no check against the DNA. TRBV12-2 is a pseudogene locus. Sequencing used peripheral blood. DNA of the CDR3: TGTGCAAGTCGCTCCTACCTCAGGACAGGGGGCCGCTCTGGGGCCAACGTCCTGACTTTC. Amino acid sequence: CASRSYLRTGGRSGANVLTF.